What follows is one T cell receptor beta chain and its context. This receptor's antigen is unknown. No qualities accompany the bases; no much larger clone lies one base away. The sample originates from a study of T cell repertoires in cytomegalovirus infection (dated by TCRdb to about 2019). With respect to the entire study: Donor HLA type was relevant to the analysis, because carriage of CMV infection together with the matching HLA type was indicated by public TCR beta signatures. Beyond this particular receptor, the publication reports: The ex vivo response was dominated by HLA-C-restricted CMV-specific TCR beta clonotypes, which also provided the single most frequent clonotype in two of eight donors. In both this cohort and an independent cohort of 300 to 450 donors, the cumulative frequency of public TCR beta family members distinguished carriers of CMV infection plus the relevant HLA type.

Sequenced using an Illumina HiSeq 1500. The raw public data were reprocessed by TCRdb itself: fastp quality trimming at Q25, MiXCR clonotype calling, in-frame beta chains only. Rows matching on CDR3 protein sequence are summarized as one entry with the most common DNA and genes. This sample gives about 360,000 distinct CDR3 sequences in total; around 18% of them show up just once. The ten largest clones take up less than 9.5% of the sample. The CDR3 sequence holds 15 residues, the cysteine and phenylalanine included. Just the 45-base CDR3 DNA is kept, in frame starting at base 1. From a lookup of the germline V gene (reference sequence), CDR1 and CDR2 are DFQATT and SNEGSKA. V was cut back by 5 bases and J by 6 bases, leaving a gap of 21 bases between them.

The V gene is TRBV20-1 and the J gene is TRBJ2-3, and the D gene may be TRBD2, 6 bases matching. This TCR came from a human donor in good health (CMV status not recorded). Some clones in this sample may be carry-over from other donors' samples. Sequenced input: PBMCs. DNA sequence: TGCAGTGCTCCTCCTTGGGACTCCCGTAGCGATACGCAGTATTTT. Translated, this is CSAPPWDSRSDTQYF.